Listed below are T cell receptor beta chains from one sample, sequenced in a study of PD-1 blockade in classical Hodgkin lymphoma. TCRdb's copy holds only in-frame clones and misses some; the assay was immunoSEQ multiplex PCR. The sample contains about 11,000 clones, around 80% of which appear only once. The sample here was peripheral blood mononuclear cells (PBMCs), taken before the second cycle of nivolumab. These receptors originate from a human donor with classical Hodgkin lymphoma. The CDR3 runs from the conserved cysteine through the conserved F or W. A D gene is named only where the DNA matches it firmly. Rows give clone size only sometimes, using once, few, many, or a class for an expanded clone.

CDR3aa	CDR3nt	v_gene	j_gene	abundance	d_gene
CASSQLGNMNTEAFF	TGCGCCAGCAGCCAACTCGGGAACATGAACACTGAAGCTTTCTTT	TRBV4-1	TRBJ1-1	few	-
CASSSILGTGFTEAFF	TGTGCCAGCAGTTCGATCTTGGGGACAGGGTTCACTGAAGCTTTCTTT	TRBV28	TRBJ1-1	few	TRBD1
CASSPHGGGRIEKLFF	TGTGCCAGCAGCCCACATGGAGGGGGGAGGATAGAAAAACTGTTTTTT	TRBV7-9	TRBJ1-4	few	-
CASTQLAVNTGELFF	TGTGCCAGTACCCAACTAGCGGTGAACACCGGGGAGCTGTTTTTT	TRBV19	TRBJ2-2	-	TRBD2
CASTFGGGRASYNEQFF	TGTGCCAGCACCTTCGGTGGTGGGAGGGCCTCCTACAATGAGCAGTTCTTC	TRBV7-9	TRBJ2-1	-	TRBD2
CASSLSPSGNTGELFF	TGTGCCAGCAGCTTATCGCCTAGCGGGAACACCGGGGAGCTGTTTTTT	TRBV7-3	TRBJ2-2	-	TRBD2
CASRGDGTGFHEQFF	TGTGCCAGCAGAGGGGACGGGACAGGGTTCCATGAGCAGTTCTTC	TRBV9	TRBJ2-1	-	TRBD1
CASSVGGATNEKLFF	TGTGCCAGCAGCGTAGGGGGAGCAACTAATGAAAAACTGTTTTTT	TRBV9	TRBJ1-4	-	-
CASSVEVGLAVHEQFF	TGTGCCAGCAGCGTAGAGGTGGGTCTAGCGGTGCATGAGCAGTTCTTC	TRBV9	TRBJ2-1	-	TRBD2
CASTFGGGSPSQYF	TGTGCCAGTACCTTTGGGGGGGGCTCTCCTTCGCAGTATTTT	TRBV19	TRBJ2-3	few	-
CASSLAGGRAINEQFF	TGTGCCAGCAGCTTGGCGGGCGGGAGGGCCATCAATGAGCAGTTCTTC	TRBV5-4	TRBJ2-1	-	TRBD2
CASSVDLAGVGEQYF	TGTGCCAGCAGCGTAGATCTAGCGGGAGTAGGAGAGCAGTACTTC	TRBV9	TRBJ2-7	-	TRBD2
CASSLYGTGNTDTQYF	TGTGCCAGCAGCTTGTATGGGACAGGAAACACAGATACGCAGTATTTT	TRBV5-5	TRBJ2-3	-	TRBD1
CASSLASQREITGELFF	TGTGCCAGCAGCTTAGCCTCCCAGCGGGAAATCACCGGGGAGCTGTTTTTT	TRBV7-2	TRBJ2-2	-	TRBD2
CASSLVQGKIQAFF	TGTGCCAGCAGTTTAGTACAGGGGAAGATCCAAGCTTTCTTT	TRBV28	TRBJ1-1	-	TRBD1
CASSEGDSARYF	TGTGCCAGCAGTGAAGGGGACTCCGCGCGGTACTTC	TRBV6-1	TRBJ2-7	-	-
CASETGTDNSPLHF	TGTGCCAGCGAGACCGGGACAGATAATTCACCCCTCCACTTT	TRBV19	TRBJ1-6	once	TRBD1